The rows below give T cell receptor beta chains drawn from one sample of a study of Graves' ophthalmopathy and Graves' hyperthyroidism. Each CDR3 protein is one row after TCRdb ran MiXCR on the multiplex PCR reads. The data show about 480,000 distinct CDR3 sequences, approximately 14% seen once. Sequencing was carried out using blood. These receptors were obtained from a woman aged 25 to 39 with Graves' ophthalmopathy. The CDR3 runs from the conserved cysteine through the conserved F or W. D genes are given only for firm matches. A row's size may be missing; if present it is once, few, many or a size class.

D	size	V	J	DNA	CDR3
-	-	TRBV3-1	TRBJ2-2	TGTGCCAGCAGCTCCAAGGGGGGTTGGACCGGGGAGCTGTTTTTT	CASSSKGGWTGELFF
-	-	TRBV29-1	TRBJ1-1	TGCAGCTCCCTGGGAGGCAAACCTTACACTGAAGCTTGCTTT	CSSLGGKPYTEACF
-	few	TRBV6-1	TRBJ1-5	TGTGCCAGCAACACACAGGGAGATAGCAATCAGCCCCAGCATTTT	CASNTQGDSNQPQHF
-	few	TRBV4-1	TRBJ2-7	TGCGCCAGCAGCCAAGTGGCCCGGGACTACGAGCAGTACTTC	CASSQVARDYEQYF
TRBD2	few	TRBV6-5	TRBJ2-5	TGTGCCAGCAGTTTCGGGGGGGGGTTCGGACTCCAAGAGACCCAGTACTTC	CASSFGGGFGLQETQYF
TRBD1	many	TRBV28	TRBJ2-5	TGTGCCAGCAGCACCTCCGGGACAGGGGGCGAGACCCAGTACTTC	CASSTSGTGGETQYF
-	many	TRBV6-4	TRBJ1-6	TGTGCCAGCAGTCCCCAGGGATCAGGTACCCCCCTCCACTTT	CASSPQGSGTPLHF
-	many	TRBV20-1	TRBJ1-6	TGCAGTGCCGGGACCGCAGACTCCTATAATTCACCCCTCCACTTT	CSAGTADSYNSPLHF
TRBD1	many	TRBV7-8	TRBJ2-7	TGTGCCAGCAGCTTACATGAGGACAGGGGGAACGAGCAGTACTTC	CASSLHEDRGNEQYF
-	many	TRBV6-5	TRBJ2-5	TGTGCCAGCAGTCAGAAGGGGGATCAAGAGACCCAGTACTTC	CASSQKGDQETQYF
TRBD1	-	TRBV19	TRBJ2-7	TGTGCCAGCCGGGACAGGCCCCACGAGCAGTACTTC	CASRDRPHEQYF
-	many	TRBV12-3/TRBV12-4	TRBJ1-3	TGTGCCAGCAGCCTCCGGAGGGGGGGAAACTCTGGAAACACCATATATTTT	CASSLRRGGNSGNTIYF
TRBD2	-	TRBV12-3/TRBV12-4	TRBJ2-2	TGTGCCAGCAGTTCCGGGAGCGGGAGGAACACCGGGGAGCTGTTTTTT	CASSSGSGRNTGELFF
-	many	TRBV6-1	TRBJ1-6	TGTGCCGGAGGGACGGAAGAAGATAATTCACCCCTCCACTTT	CAGGTEEDNSPLHF
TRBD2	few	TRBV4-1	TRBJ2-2	TGCGCCAGCAGCCCCACCGGGGGGGCCGGGGAGCTGTTTTTT	CASSPTGGAGELFF
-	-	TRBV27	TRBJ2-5	TGTGCCAGCAGTCGCCCCGGAGCAGAGACCCAGTACTTC	CASSRPGAETQYF
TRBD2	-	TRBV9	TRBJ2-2	TGTGCCAGCAGCGTAGGAAGCGGGAGCCTTATCACCGGGGAGCTGTTTTTT	CASSVGSGSLITGELFF
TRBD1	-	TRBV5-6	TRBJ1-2	TGTGCCAGCAGCATTAGCCGGACAGGGGGCGGCTACACCTTC	CASSISRTGGGYTF
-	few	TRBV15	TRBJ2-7	TGTGCCACCAGCAGAGATCTAATAAAACAGGAGGTCTCCTACGAGCAGTACTTC	CATSRDLIKQEVSYEQYF
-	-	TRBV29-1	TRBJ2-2	TGCAGCGTACCCGGACGGCCGGAGAACACCGGGGAGCTGTTTTTT	CSVPGRPENTGELFF
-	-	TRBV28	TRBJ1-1	TGTGCCAGCAGCCAGGGGCTCACCACTGAAGCTTTCTTT	CASSQGLTTEAFF
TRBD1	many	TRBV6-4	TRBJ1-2	TGTGCCAGCAGTGACCCGGAGGCGACAGGGGGGCTTGTCCCCTATCGATATGGCTACACCTTC	CASSDPEATGGLVPYRYGYTF
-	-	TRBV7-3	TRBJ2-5	TGTGCCAGCAGCTTATTTGGGGGGAACGGGGAGACCCAGTACTTC	CASSLFGGNGETQYF
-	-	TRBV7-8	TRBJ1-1	TGTGCCAGCAGCCCGCCAGCAGTAAGGGGCACTGATGCTTTCTTT	CASSPPAVRGTDAFF
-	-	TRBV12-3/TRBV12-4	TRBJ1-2	TGTGCCAGCAGTACCGACAGTCTCTATGGCTACACCTTC	CASSTDSLYGYTF
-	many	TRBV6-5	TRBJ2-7	TGTGCCAGCATGGTCGGGACGGGGAGCTCCTACGAGCAGTACTTC	CASMVGTGSSYEQYF
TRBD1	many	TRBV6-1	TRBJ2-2	TGTGCCAGCAGGAGGACAGGCGGGAACACCGGGGAGCTGTTTTTT	CASRRTGGNTGELFF
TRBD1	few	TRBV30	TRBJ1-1	TGTGCCTGGCGGGACAGGGGGACGGCGAACACTGAAGCTTTCTTT	CAWRDRGTANTEAFF
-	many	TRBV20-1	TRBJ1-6	TGCAGTGCTAGAGATACAGGGACCCTCAGAAATTCACCCCTCCACTTT	CSARDTGTLRNSPLHF
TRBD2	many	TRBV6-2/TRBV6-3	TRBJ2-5	TGTGCCAGCAAACCGCCGACTAGCGGCGTCCAAGAGACCCAGTACTTC	CASKPPTSGVQETQYF
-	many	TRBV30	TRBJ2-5	TGTGCCTGGAGTGTACGCTTACTGCTTAACAAGGAGACCCAGTACTTC	CAWSVRLLLNKETQYF
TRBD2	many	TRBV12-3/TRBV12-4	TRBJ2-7	TGTGCCAGCAGTTTAGCGGGACTAGCGGGAGTTGCCTACGAGCAGTACTTC	CASSLAGLAGVAYEQYF
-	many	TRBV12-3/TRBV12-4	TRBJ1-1	TGTGCCAGCAGTGAATTCGACGGCACTGAAGCTTTCTTT	CASSEFDGTEAFF
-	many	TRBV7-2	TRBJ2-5	TGTGCCAGCAGCGAGGGACCCCGGGAGACCCAGTACTTC	CASSEGPRETQYF
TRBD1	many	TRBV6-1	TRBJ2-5	TGTACCAGCAGTGAATGGGGAGACAGGGAAATCTTC	CTSSEWGDREIF
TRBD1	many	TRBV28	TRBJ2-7	TGTGCCAGCAGTATCCAGACAGGGAACTACGAGCAGTACTTC	CASSIQTGNYEQYF
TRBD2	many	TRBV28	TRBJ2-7	TGTGCCAGCAGTTCACTAGCGGGGGGACGATACGAGCAGTACTTC	CASSSLAGGRYEQYF
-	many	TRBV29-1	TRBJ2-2	TGCAGCGTTGGAAGCCTAAACACCGGGGAGCTGTTTTTT	CSVGSLNTGELFF
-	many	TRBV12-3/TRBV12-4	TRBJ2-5	TGTGCCAGCGGCCCCGACACCCAAGAGACCCAGTACTTC	CASGPDTQETQYF
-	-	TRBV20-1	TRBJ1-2	TGTAGTGCTAGAGGGGTCGGGGAACATCCGAGAGACTATGGCTACAGCTTC	CSARGVGEHPRDYGYSF
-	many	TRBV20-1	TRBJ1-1	TGCAGTGCTAGGTCGGGTGGGGGAGGGAACACTGAAGCTTTCTTT	CSARSGGGGNTEAFF
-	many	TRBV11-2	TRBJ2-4	TGTGCCAGCAGCTCTAGGCTTGCCAAAAACATTAAGTACTTC	CASSSRLAKNIKYF
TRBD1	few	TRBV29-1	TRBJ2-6	TGCAGCTTCCGGGACAGGGCTGGGGCCAACGTCCTGACTTTC	CSFRDRAGANVLTF
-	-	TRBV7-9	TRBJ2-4	TGTGCCAGCAGCCCCCGCCCCGGGACTCCCCCGAGTCAGTACTTC	CASSPRPGTPPSQYF
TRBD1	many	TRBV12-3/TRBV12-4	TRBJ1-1	TGTGCCAGCAGTTTTGATGGACAGGGACCACCCGGGGCTTTCTTT	CASSFDGQGPPGAFF
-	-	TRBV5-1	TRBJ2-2	TGCGCCAGCAGCTTGGCGGGATTCAGTTACACCGGGGAGCTGTTTTTT	CASSLAGFSYTGELFF
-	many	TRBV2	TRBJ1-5	TGTGCCAGCAAGGCCAGCGTGATTCGCAATCAGCCCCAGCATTTT	CASKASVIRNQPQHF
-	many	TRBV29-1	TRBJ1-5	TGCAGCGTTGGTGGCAGCAATCAGCCCCAGCATTTT	CSVGGSNQPQHF
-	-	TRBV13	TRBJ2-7	TGTGCCAGCAGCTTAGCAGGGACACGGAACGAGCAGTACTTC	CASSLAGTRNEQYF
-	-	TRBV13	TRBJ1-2	TGTGCCAGCACCCCCCGGGCGGACTCCTATGGCTACACCTTC	CASTPRADSYGYTF
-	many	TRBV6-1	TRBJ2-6	TGTGCCAGCAGTGAAACAGGGTTCTCTGGGGCCAACGTCCTGACTTTC	CASSETGFSGANVLTF
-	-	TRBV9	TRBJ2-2	TGTGCCAGCAGCGCGACTTTTAACACCGGGGAGCTGTTTTTT	CASSATFNTGELFF
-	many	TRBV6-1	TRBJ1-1	TGTGCCAGCGAAACTTGGGTTTTCACTGAAGCTTTCTTT	CASETWVFTEAFF
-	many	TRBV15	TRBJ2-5	TGTGCCACCAGCAGAACCTACACCGAAGAGACCCAGTACTTC	CATSRTYTEETQYF
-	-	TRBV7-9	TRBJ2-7	TGTGCCAGCAGCTTAGACGGTGAGCAGTACTTC	CASSLDGEQYF
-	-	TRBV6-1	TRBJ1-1	TGTGCCAGCAGCGACGCGGACCGTAAAGCTTTCTTT	CASSDADRKAFF
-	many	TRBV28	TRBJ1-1	TGTGCCTGCAGCGAAGGACGCACCGATGAAGCTTTCTTT	CACSEGRTDEAFF
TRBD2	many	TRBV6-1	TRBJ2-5	TGTGCCAGCAGTGAAGCATGGCTAGCGGGGGGGGACGCCTCCCAAGAGACCCAGTACTTC	CASSEAWLAGGDASQETQYF
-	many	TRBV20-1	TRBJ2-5	TGCAGTGCCCTACTTCCCGGGGTTAGGGCGGGAGAGACCCAGTACTTC	CSALLPGVRAGETQYF